This T cell receptor (beta chain) stems from a study of shared clonotypes between healthy human individuals. Profiled with immunoSEQ multiplex PCR; TCRdb holds only in-frame clones, not every one. Seen here are millions of clones, approximately 90% observed once, and the top ten hold around 0.14%. The CDR3 has 13 residues. Looked up from germline, CDR1 is LNHDA and CDR2 is SQIVND (reference sequence). V dropped 6 bases and J dropped 6 bases, with 14 bases sitting between them. The V gene is TRBV19, the J gene TRBJ1-2, with D uncertain. Sequenced: naive CD4+ T cells sorted from blood. Subset defined: CD45RA+ positively selected. This clonotype was sampled from a man younger than 30 in good health. DNA of the CDR3: TGTGCCAGTAGACCACGGGTCTCAAATGGCTACACCTTC. Protein: CASRPRVSNGYTF.